These 30 T cell receptor beta chains originate from one sample sequenced in a study of breast tumors, draining lymph nodes, adjacent tissues (dated by TCRdb to 2016 to 2017). Library preparation used multiplex PCR. The reads were generated on an Illumina HiSeq 2000. The public reads were reprocessed in TCRdb via fastp at Q25 and MiXCR, keeping in-frame beta chains. Rows merge per CDR3 protein into single entries with the most common DNA and genes. The sample has roughly 130,000 distinct CDR3 sequences on record, about 20% of them singletons. The leading ten clones occupy about 3.7% of the sample. The lymph node samples were taken from the axillary draining lymph nodes of breast cancer patients. The specimen sequenced was axillary lymph node tissue. Source of these receptors: a female donor with breast cancer. Some clones in this sample may be carry-over from other donors' samples.

Concerning this clonotype: Since a much larger clone is just one base distant, this may be a read error. This chain uses TRBV7-6 with TRBJ2-1, with D possibly being TRBD2 (6 bases). Per the germline V gene, CDR1 is SGHVS and CDR2 is FNYEAQ. The CDR3 totals 15 residues. CDR3 in amino acids: CASGLRLGRYGEQFF. The CDR3, as DNA: TGTGCCAGCGGCTTAAGACTAGGACGTTACGGTGAGCAGTTCTTC.

This clonotype occurred many times. The chain's CDR3 is CASSHLDQSLYEQYF. The CDR3 DNA is TGTGCCAGCAGCCACCTGGACCAGAGTCTCTACGAGCAGTACTTC. The chain joins TRBV16 to TRBJ2-7; D unresolved. Germline V CDR1 and CDR2: KGHSY, FQNENV. The ends were cut back, 3 bases at V and 3 bases at J, with 15 bases in the middle. The CDR3 contains 15 residues.

About this clonotype: A much larger clone sits a single nucleotide away, making a read error possible. The conserved final phenylalanine or tryptophan is absent from the CDR3, which likely points to a read error. This sequence joins TRBV10-3 and TRBJ2-2, with D tentatively TRBD1 (5 bases). Trimming removed 4 bases from V and 4 bases from J, with 16 bases in between. The germline V gene has CDR1 ENHRY and CDR2 SYGVKD. The CDR3 loop spans 16 amino acids. The CDR3, as DNA: TGTGCCATCAGTGGCAGCCCCGACAGAGGCACCGGGGAGCTGTTTTCT. It specifies CAISGSPDRGTGELFS.

The rearrangement links TRBV3-1 to TRBJ2-7; D might be TRBD2 (7 bases). Trimming left V 1 base short and J 7 bases short, with 11 bases between. This CDR3 has 13 residues. Per germline, CDR1 LGHDT and CDR2 YNNKEL (reference sequence). This CDR3 reads CASSQGGGREQYF. The CDR3, as DNA: TGTGCCAGCAGCCAAGGGGGGGGCCGAGAGCAGTACTTC.

Ten or more counts support this clonotype. The chain is built from TRBV6-6 and TRBJ1-3; D possibly corresponds to TRBD1 (6 bases). V was pared by 6 bases and J by 2 bases, with 17 bases between. Germline V CDR1 and CDR2: MNHNY, SVGAGI (reference sequence). This CDR3 spans 16 amino acids. The CDR3 loop reads CASRRDNRLAGNTIYF. Here the CDR3 DNA reads TGTGCCAGCAGGCGGGACAACCGGCTGGCTGGAAACACCATATATTTT.

A word on this clonotype: Given a much more abundant clone one base away, this may be a read error. This chain uses TRBV2 with TRBJ2-2, with D perhaps matching TRBD1 (6 bases). The length of the CDR3 is 14 residues. CDR1 and CDR2 from the germline V gene are SNHLY and FYNNEI. The CDR3 DNA reads as TGTGCCAGCAGTGCCCGACAGGAACCCGGGGAGCTGCTTTTT. As protein: CASSARQEPGELLF.

Details on this clonotype: A read error is possible here, since a much larger clone lies one base away. The chain links TRBV18 to TRBJ2-7; D call uncertain. From germline, CDR1 is KGHSH and CDR2 LQKENI. The CDR3 length is 12 residues. Trimming left V 2 bases short and J 6 bases short, with 8 bases between. CDR3 sequence (DNA): TGTGCCAGCTCACCAGATGTGTGCGAGCAGTACTTC. Translation gives CASSPDVCEQYF.

This clonotype was found many times. V is TRBV20-1 and J is TRBJ2-7, with D unclear. The CDR3 has 14 residues. Trimming pared 0 bases from V and 3 bases from J, leaving 12 bases between. From germline, CDR1 is DFQATT and CDR2 SNEGSKA (reference sequence). CDR3 coding DNA: TGCAGTGCTAGAGATGAGCCAGCCGACTACGAGCAGTACTTC. It yields the protein CSARDEPADYEQYF.

This clonotype was seen many times. The chain employs TRBV2 and TRBJ1-3, with TRBD1 matching over 7 bases. The CDR3 contains 16 residues. Germline CDR1 and CDR2: SNHLY and FYNNEI. V shed 2 bases and J 0 bases; nucleotides not matched to a gene: 4. As DNA, the CDR3 is TGTGCCAGCAGTGAATTGGGACAGAGCTCTGGAAACACCATATATTTT. It specifies CASSELGQSSGNTIYF.

This clonotype has ten or more counts. The chain employs TRBV3-1 and TRBJ1-2; TRBD1 might be the D (5 bases). This CDR3 comprises 13 residues. Trimming left V 6 bases short and J 4 bases short, with 12 bases between. Germline values: CDR1 LGHDT, CDR2 YNNKEL (reference sequence). CDR3 amino acids: CASRGHTVYGYTF. CDR3 nucleotide sequence: TGTGCCAGCAGAGGACATACCGTCTATGGCTACACCTTC.

This clonotype was observed many times. The V gene is TRBV30, the J gene TRBJ2-5; D is possibly TRBD1 (5 bases). This CDR3 comprises 12 residues. CDR1 is GTSNPN, CDR2 SVGIG, per germline (reference sequence). V lost 4 bases and J lost 2, with 8 bases in between. CDR3 in DNA: TGTGCCTGGACAGGGCTACAAGAGACCCAGTACTTC. Its protein is CAWTGLQETQYF.

This clonotype is labeled medium-sized. V usage is TRBV20-1 and J usage is TRBJ1-6; 7 nucleotides line up with TRBD1. The V and J ends lost 4 bases and 4 bases, in that order; junction bases with no gene match: 7. The CDR3 covers 15 residues. The V gene's germline CDR1 is DFQATT and CDR2 SNEGSKA (reference sequence). CDR3 amino acids: CSAKGANGYNSPLHF. CDR3 bases: TGCAGTGCTAAGGGGGCGAACGGATATAATTCACCCCTCCACTTT.

This clonotype was recorded at least ten times. This chain joins TRBV11-3 and TRBJ2-3; D gene uncertain. Trimming took 3 bases from V and 0 from J, leaving 7 bases between them. The CDR3 loop spans 14 amino acids. Germline lookup yields CDR1 SGHNT and CDR2 YENEEA. The CDR3 loop is CASSLMASTDTQYF. The CDR3 DNA follows: TGTGCCAGCAGCTTGATGGCCAGCACAGATACGCAGTATTTT.

This clonotype was counted many times. The CDR3 is CASSLTAPKYYNEQFF. The CDR3 DNA reads TGCGCCAGCAGCTTGACAGCACCTAAGTACTACAATGAGCAGTTCTTC. The chain carries TRBV5-1 and TRBJ2-1, with no clear D. Germline CDR1 and CDR2: SGHRS and YFSETQ. Trimming stripped 1 base from V and 3 bases from J, with 14 bases between. The CDR3 totals 16 residues.

Notes on this clonotype: It may be a read error: a sequence one base away is much more abundant. This chain uses TRBV19 with TRBJ1-5; D remains ambiguous. Trimming took 4 bases from V and 4 from J, leaving 14 bases between them. Germline V gene sequence: CDR1 LNHDA, CDR2 SQIVND (reference sequence). The CDR3 runs to 15 residues. CDR3 region: CASSTGKRRNQPQHF. In DNA, the CDR3 is TGTGCCAGTAGTACCGGCAAACGACGAAATCAGCCCCAGCATTTT.

As to this clonotype: This may come from a read error, since a much larger clone is one base off. This chain links TRBV7-9 with TRBJ2-1; 7 bases are a match to TRBD1. The CDR3 has 14 residues. From germline, CDR1 is SEHNR and CDR2 FQNEAQ (reference sequence). CDR3 amino acids: CASSAGTGVNELFF. The CDR3 DNA reads as TGTGCCAGCAGCGCTGGAACAGGGGTCAATGAGCTGTTCTTC.

Concerning this clonotype: A much bigger clone sits one base away, suggesting this may be a read error. The gene calls are TRBV5-1 and TRBJ2-2; 8 bases fit TRBD1. Per the germline V gene, CDR1 is SGHRS and CDR2 is YFSETQ. CDR3 length: 16 residues. The DNA for the CDR3 is TGCACCAGCAGCTTGTTAGGACAGGGGAACACCGGGGAGCTGTTTTTT. As protein: CTSSLLGQGNTGELFF.

Details on this clonotype: A much larger clone is a single base away; this may be a read error. This likely comes from a read error, as the CDR3 has no conserved phenylalanine or tryptophan at its end. The gene calls are TRBV18 and TRBJ2-7; 8 bases match TRBD2. J gave up 2 bases and V 0 bases, and 0 bases lay outside the gene matches. Germline-derived CDR1 and CDR2 are KGHSH and LQKENI. CDR3 size: 14 residues. The CDR3 spells CASSPPGLAYEQYS. The CDR3 DNA reads TGTGCCAGCTCACCACCGGGACTAGCCTACGAGCAGTACTCC.

The chain has TRBV12-3 or TRBV12-4 and TRBJ2-1; D remains ambiguous. This CDR3 has 11 amino acids. V shed 6 bases and J shed 7 bases, with 7 bases lying between them. The CDR3 bases are TGTGCCAGCAGACTGAAGAATGAGCAGTTCTTC. Translation gives CASRLKNEQFF.

This clonotype was counted many times. This rearrangement joins TRBV20-1 to TRBJ2-7, with 11 bases fitting TRBD1. Looked up from germline, CDR1 is DFQATT and CDR2 is SNEGSKA (reference sequence). The trim removed 3 bases at V and 3 bases at J, leaving 7 bases unmatched. The CDR3 spans 15 residues. CDR3 residues: CSASDTGTGGYEQYF. CDR3 coding DNA: TGCAGTGCTAGTGACACCGGGACAGGGGGCTACGAGCAGTACTTC.

This clonotype was counted at least ten times. CDR3 in DNA: TGTGCCAGCAGCTTCCTCGGTAGCGGGGGCTACGAGCAGTACTTC. Its protein is CASSFLGSGGYEQYF. V gene TRBV7-2 combines with J gene TRBJ2-7; TRBD2 agrees at 9 bases. J lost 3 bases, V lost 3 bases, and 6 bases had no gene match. CDR3 size: 15 residues. Germline CDR1 reads SGHTA; CDR2 reads FQGNSA.

This clonotype was recorded a few times. The rearrangement links TRBV19 to TRBJ1-2; 9 nucleotides line up with TRBD1. V dropped 5 bases and J dropped 7; count of bases not matched to a gene: 2. In germline, CDR1 is LNHDA, CDR2 SQIVND (reference sequence). The CDR3 totals 12 residues. Here the CDR3 DNA reads TGTGCCAGTAGTTCACAGGGGGCTGGCTACACCTTC. Translated: CASSSQGAGYTF. The full variable domain, in which reference TRBV19 and TRBJ1-2 provide the parts outside the CDR3, is DGGITQSPKYLFRKEGQNVTLSCEQNLNHDAMYWYRQDPGQGLRLIYYSQIVNDFQKGDIAEGYSVSREKKESFPLTVTSAQKNPTAFYLCASSSQGAGYTFGSGTRLTVV.

With respect to this clonotype: This may be a read error: a much more frequent sequence differs by one nucleotide. The conserved phenylalanine or tryptophan is not found at the CDR3 terminus, so this likely reflects a read error. CDR3 bases: TGTGCCAGCAGTCCTACAGGTGAGAACAATCAGCCCCAGCATTCT. Translated: CASSPTGENNQPQHS. The V gene is TRBV6-1, the J gene TRBJ1-5; possible D gene TRBD1, 5 bases. V was shortened by 5 bases and J by 3 bases, with 14 bases between the two germline ends. CDR1 is MNHNS and CDR2 is SASEGT in the germline V gene. The CDR3 loop spans 15 amino acids.

This clonotype has at least ten counts. The chain is built from TRBV20-1 and TRBJ2-1; 7 bases are shared with TRBD2. V was pared by 4 bases and J by 4 bases, with 1 base of the junction left unmatched. CDR1 DFQATT and CDR2 SNEGSKA come from the germline V gene (reference sequence). The CDR3 runs to 12 residues. CDR3 in DNA: TGCAGTGCTATGCGGGAGTACAATGAGCAGTTCTTC. It codes for CSAMREYNEQFF.

This clonotype was observed many times. The chain links TRBV24-1 to TRBJ2-2; 9 nucleotides align to TRBD1. J lost 2 bases, V lost 3 bases, and 3 bases had no gene match. This CDR3 spans 16 amino acids. CDR1 and CDR2 (germline): KGHDR, SFDVKD. This chain's CDR3 is CATSDGDRVNTGELFF. CDR3 nucleotide sequence: TGTGCCACCAGTGATGGGGACAGGGTAAACACCGGGGAGCTGTTTTTT.

The chain has TRBV7-9 and TRBJ1-1; tentative D call: TRBD1 (6 bases). Per germline, CDR1 SEHNR and CDR2 FQNEAQ (reference sequence). This CDR3 has 17 amino acids. The V end was cut by 7 bases, the J end by 0 bases, with 21 bases between. CDR3 loop: CASTAEVGARLNTEAFF. The CDR3 DNA reads TGTGCCAGCACCGCCGAAGTGGGGGCTAGGTTGAACACTGAAGCTTTCTTT.

This clonotype was seen many times. The chain employs TRBV5-8 and TRBJ1-6; the match to TRBD1 covers 9 bases. This CDR3 comprises 15 residues. Germline V lookup: CDR1 SGHTS, CDR2 YDEGEE. J gave up 10 bases and V 3 bases, and 8 bases lay outside the gene matches. Here the CDR3 DNA reads TGTGCCAGCAGCTCCGGTGTGACAGGGGGATCACCCCTCCACTTT. Translation gives CASSSGVTGGSPLHF.

This clonotype was found many times. The rearrangement links TRBV11-2 to TRBJ1-6; 9 nucleotides match TRBD1. The CDR3 is made up of 14 amino acids. The germline CDR1 and CDR2 sequences are SGHAT and FQNNGV. V was clipped by 2 bases and J by 10 bases; unmatched bases: 3. The chain's CDR3 is CASSLTGGGSPLHF. The CDR3 DNA reads as TGTGCCAGCAGCTTAACAGGGGGCGGCTCACCCCTCCACTTT.

This clonotype was recorded many times. The chain carries TRBV29-1 and TRBJ2-5; weak D call: TRBD2 (6 bases). Germline V CDR1 and CDR2: SQVTM, ANQGSEA. Trimming removed 3 bases at V and 0 bases at J, with 17 bases between. The CDR3 runs to 16 residues. Here the CDR3 reads CSVDTHRGEYQETQYF. Here the CDR3 DNA reads TGCAGCGTTGATACTCACCGCGGGGAATACCAAGAGACCCAGTACTTC.

This clonotype was seen many times. V is TRBV11-1 and J is TRBJ2-3; 10 bases line up with TRBD1. This CDR3 has 16 amino acids. In germline, CDR1 is SGHAT, CDR2 FQDESV (reference sequence). The V gene end was trimmed by 5 bases and the J gene end by 3 bases; junction bases not matched to a gene: 8. In DNA form, the CDR3 reads TGTGCCAGCAGCAAAGACAGGGGGCGAGGTACAGATACGCAGTATTTT. It translates to CASSKDRGRGTDTQYF.